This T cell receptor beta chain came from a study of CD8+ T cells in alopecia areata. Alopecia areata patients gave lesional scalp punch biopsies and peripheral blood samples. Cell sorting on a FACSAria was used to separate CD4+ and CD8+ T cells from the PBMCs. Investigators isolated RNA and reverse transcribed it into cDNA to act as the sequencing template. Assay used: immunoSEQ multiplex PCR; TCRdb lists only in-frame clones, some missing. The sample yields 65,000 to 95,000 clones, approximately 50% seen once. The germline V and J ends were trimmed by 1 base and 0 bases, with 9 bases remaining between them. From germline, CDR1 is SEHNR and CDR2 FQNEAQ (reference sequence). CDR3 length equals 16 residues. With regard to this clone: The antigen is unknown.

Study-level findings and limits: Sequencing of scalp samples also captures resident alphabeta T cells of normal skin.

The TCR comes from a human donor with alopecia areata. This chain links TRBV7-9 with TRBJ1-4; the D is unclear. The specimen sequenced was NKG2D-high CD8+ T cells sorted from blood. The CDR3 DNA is TGTGCCAGCAGCTTAGTGTATAGCGCAACTAATGAAAAACTGTTTTTT. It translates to CASSLVYSATNEKLFF. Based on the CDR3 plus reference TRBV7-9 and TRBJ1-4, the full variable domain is DTGVSQNPRHKITKRGQNVTFRCDPISEHNRLYWYRQTLGQGPEFLTYFQNEAQLEKSRLLSDRFSAERPKGSFSTLEIQRTEQGDSAMYLCASSLVYSATNEKLFFGSGTQLSVL.